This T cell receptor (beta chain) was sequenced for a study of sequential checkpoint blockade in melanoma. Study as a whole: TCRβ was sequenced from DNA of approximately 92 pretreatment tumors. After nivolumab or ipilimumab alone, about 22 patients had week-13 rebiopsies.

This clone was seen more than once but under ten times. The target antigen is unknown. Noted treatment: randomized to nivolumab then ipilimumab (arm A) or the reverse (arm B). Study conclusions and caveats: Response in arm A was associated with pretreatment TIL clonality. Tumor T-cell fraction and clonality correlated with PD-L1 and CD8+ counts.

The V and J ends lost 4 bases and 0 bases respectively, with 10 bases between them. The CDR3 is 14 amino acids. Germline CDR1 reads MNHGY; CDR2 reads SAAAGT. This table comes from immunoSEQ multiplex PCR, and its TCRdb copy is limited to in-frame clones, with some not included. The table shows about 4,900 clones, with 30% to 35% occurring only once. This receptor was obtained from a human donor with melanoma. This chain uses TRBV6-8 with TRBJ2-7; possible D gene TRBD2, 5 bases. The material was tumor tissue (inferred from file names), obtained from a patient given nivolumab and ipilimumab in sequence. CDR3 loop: CASSLAYYSYEQYF. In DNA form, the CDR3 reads TGTGCCAGCAGTTTAGCGTATTACTCCTACGAGCAGTACTTC.